This T cell receptor beta chain was documented in a study of beta chain features in type 1 diabetes. V lost 4 bases and J lost 7; bases outside the gene matches: 12. The CDR3 is made up of 16 amino acids. CDR1 SGHDN and CDR2 FVKESK come from the germline V gene. Reverse transcribing all isolated RNA meant expressed TCRB transcripts were sequenced. Data came from immunoSEQ multiplex PCR; TCRdb stores just in-frame clones and leaves some out. The sample consists of some 300,000 clones, 8% of them appearing once. Via CD45RO/CCR7/CD25/CD127/CD95/CD27, cells of the CD4+ naive, central memory, regulatory and stem cell-like memory subsets were sorted. Sorting gave populations that all exceeded 95% purity. Study outcomes and limitations: A definitive answer on HLA type influencing TCRB rearrangement was not reached here. Compared with healthy donors, patients appeared to share more similar naive, central memory and regulatory TCRB repertoires.

This clone was seen at least ten times. Its specificity is unknown. This receptor was taken from a woman in her late teens or twenties in good health. The chain joins TRBV14 to TRBJ2-1; 8 bases fit TRBD1. The sample consisted of central memory CD4+ T cells from blood. CDR3 loop: CASSLGTGPVLNEQFF. The CDR3 DNA is TGTGCCAGCAGCCTGGGGACAGGTCCCGTCCTTAATGAGCAGTTCTTC.